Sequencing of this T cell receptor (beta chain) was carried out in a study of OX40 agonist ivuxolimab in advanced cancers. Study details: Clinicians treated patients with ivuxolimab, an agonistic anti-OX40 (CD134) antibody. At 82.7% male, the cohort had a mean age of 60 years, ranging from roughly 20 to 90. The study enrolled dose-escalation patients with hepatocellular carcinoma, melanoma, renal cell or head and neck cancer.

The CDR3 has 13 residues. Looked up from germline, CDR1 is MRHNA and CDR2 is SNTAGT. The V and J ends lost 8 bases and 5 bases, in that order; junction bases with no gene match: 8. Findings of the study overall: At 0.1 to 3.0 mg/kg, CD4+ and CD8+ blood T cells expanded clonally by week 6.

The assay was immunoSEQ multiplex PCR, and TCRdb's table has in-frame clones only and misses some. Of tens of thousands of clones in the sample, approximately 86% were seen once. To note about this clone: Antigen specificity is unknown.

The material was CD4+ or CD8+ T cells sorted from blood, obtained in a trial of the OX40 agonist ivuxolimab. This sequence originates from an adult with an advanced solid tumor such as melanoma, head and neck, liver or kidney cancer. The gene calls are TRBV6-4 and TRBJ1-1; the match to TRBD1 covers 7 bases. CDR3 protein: CASSQGEGTEAFF. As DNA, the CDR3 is TGTGCCAGCTCGCAGGGGGAAGGAACTGAAGCTTTCTTT.